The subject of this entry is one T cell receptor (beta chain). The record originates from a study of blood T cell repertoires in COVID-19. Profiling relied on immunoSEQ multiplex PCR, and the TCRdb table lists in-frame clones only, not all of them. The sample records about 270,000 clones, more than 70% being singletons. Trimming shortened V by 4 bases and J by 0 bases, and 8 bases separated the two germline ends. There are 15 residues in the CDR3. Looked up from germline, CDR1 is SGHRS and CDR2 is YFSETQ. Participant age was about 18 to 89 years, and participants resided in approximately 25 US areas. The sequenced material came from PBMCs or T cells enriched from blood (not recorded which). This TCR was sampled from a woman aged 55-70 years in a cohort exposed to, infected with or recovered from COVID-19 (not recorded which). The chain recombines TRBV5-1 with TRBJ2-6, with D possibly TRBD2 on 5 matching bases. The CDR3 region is CASSPGSSGANVLTF. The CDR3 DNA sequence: TGCGCCAGCAGCCCGGGAAGCTCTGGGGCCAACGTCCTGACTTTC.